The 9 T cell receptor beta chains in this list originate from one sample, sequenced in a study of shared clonotypes between healthy human individuals. Profiling relied on immunoSEQ multiplex PCR, and the TCRdb table lists in-frame clones only, not all of them. This table has around 1.1 million clones, approximately 78% appearing once. The specimen was memory CD4+ T cells from PBMCs. Subset denoted: CD45RA-negative fraction. These receptors were taken from a young man in good health. Some clones in this sample may be carry-over from other donors' samples.

The rearrangement joins TRBV28 to TRBJ1-3, with D possibly being TRBD1 (5 bases). Per the germline V gene, CDR1 is MDHEN and CDR2 is SYDVKM. The CDR3 sequence is 16 residues long. V was clipped by 1 base and J by 4 bases, with 14 bases between them. CDR3 in DNA: TGTGCCAGCAGTTTATACGGGGGACTAACCGGAAACACCATATATTTT. Residues: CASSLYGGLTGNTIYF.

The chain uses TRBV18 and TRBJ2-5; 8 bases are shared with TRBD1. This CDR3 has 13 amino acids. With V trimmed by 7 bases and J by 4 bases, 5 bases remained unmatched. Germline CDR1 is KGHSH and CDR2 is LQKENI. The CDR3 loop reads CASFGQGSETQYF. In nucleotides, the CDR3 is TGTGCCAGCTTCGGACAGGGTTCAGAGACCCAGTACTTC.

The chain carries TRBV5-6 and TRBJ2-4; unclear D gene. The CDR3 consists of 13 residues. The V and J ends lost 4 bases and 4 bases respectively, with 9 bases between them. The germline CDR1 and CDR2 sequences are SGHDT and YYEEEE. The CDR3 DNA sequence: TGTGCCAGCAGCATATACGAGAAAAACATTCAGTACTTC. This encodes CASSIYEKNIQYF.

The V gene is TRBV19, the J gene TRBJ2-4; TRBD1 or TRBD2 may be the D gene (5 bases each). The germline gives CDR1 LNHDA, CDR2 SQIVND (reference sequence). The CDR3 has 13 residues. Between the trimmed V and J ends, which lost 4 bases and 6 bases, there was a span of 10 bases. Here the CDR3 reads CASSTRGANIQYF. The CDR3 DNA sequence: TGTGCCAGTAGTACAAGGGGAGCAAACATTCAGTACTTC.

A word on this clone: Given a far larger clone just one base away, this is likely a sequencing read error. Other DNA variants within this sample encode the same CDR3. The chain has TRBV30 and TRBJ1-5, with D hard to call. CDR3 length equals 12 residues. In germline, CDR1 is GTSNPN, CDR2 SVGIG (reference sequence). CDR3 protein: CAWSGSGQPQHF. Here the CDR3 DNA reads TGTGCCTGGAGTGGCTCGGGTCAGCCCCAGCATTTC.

The rearrangement uses TRBV4-2 and TRBJ2-6; TRBD1 is a possible D gene (6 bases). V was shortened by 1 base and J by 0 bases, with 13 bases between the two germline ends. This CDR3 contains 18 residues. Looked up from germline, CDR1 is LGHNA and CDR2 is YNFKEQ. The CDR3 is CASSQVSGQGSGANVLTF. The CDR3 DNA sequence: TGTGCCAGCAGCCAAGTCTCGGGACAAGGCTCTGGGGCCAACGTCCTGACTTTC.

This sequence joins TRBV28 and TRBJ1-1, with 9 bases matching TRBD1. Germline CDR1 and CDR2: MDHEN and SYDVKM. J lost 5 bases, V lost 5 bases, and 9 bases had no gene match. CDR3 length equals 15 residues. The CDR3 spells CASSPNRGRGTEAFF. CDR3 DNA sequence: TGTGCCAGCAGTCCGAACAGGGGGCGCGGGACTGAAGCTTTCTTT.

The genes are TRBV28 and TRBJ2-1; D might be TRBD1 (5 bases). The V end was cut by 6 bases, the J end by 8 bases, with 20 bases between. The CDR3 sequence is 15 residues long. Germline V CDR1 and CDR2: MDHEN, SYDVKM. CDR3 residues: CASRRHSGSVDEQFF. The CDR3 nucleotides read TGTGCCAGCAGACGACACTCAGGGTCTGTGGATGAGCAGTTCTTC.

This chain joins TRBV5-6 and TRBJ2-7, with D perhaps matching TRBD2 (7 bases). The CDR3 runs 15 residues. Trimming left V 4 bases short and J 0 bases short, with 14 bases between. Germline-derived CDR1 and CDR2 are SGHDT and YYEEEE. CDR3 nucleotide sequence: TGTGCCAGCAGCCCGGGGGCTAGCGGCTCCTACGAGCAGTACTTC. Its translation is CASSPGASGSYEQYF.